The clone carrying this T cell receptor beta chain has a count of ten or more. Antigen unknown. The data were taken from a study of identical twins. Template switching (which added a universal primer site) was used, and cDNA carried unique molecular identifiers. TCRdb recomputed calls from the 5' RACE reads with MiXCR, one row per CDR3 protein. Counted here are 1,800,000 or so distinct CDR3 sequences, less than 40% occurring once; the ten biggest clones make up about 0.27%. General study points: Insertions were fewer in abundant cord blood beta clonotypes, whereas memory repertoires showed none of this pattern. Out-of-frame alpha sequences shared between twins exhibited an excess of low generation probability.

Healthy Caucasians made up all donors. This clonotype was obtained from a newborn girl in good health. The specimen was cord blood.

CDR3 loop: CASSLVVGSGKTQYF. CDR3 DNA: TGTGCCAGCAGCTTGGTGGTCGGGAGTGGGAAGACCCAGTACTTC. The chain uses TRBV5-5 and TRBJ2-5; TRBD2 is a possible D gene (6 bases). Germline V gene data show CDR1 as SGHKS and CDR2 as YYEKEE (reference sequence). CDR3 length equals 15 residues. V was shortened by 0 bases and J by 6 bases, with 15 bases between the two germline ends.